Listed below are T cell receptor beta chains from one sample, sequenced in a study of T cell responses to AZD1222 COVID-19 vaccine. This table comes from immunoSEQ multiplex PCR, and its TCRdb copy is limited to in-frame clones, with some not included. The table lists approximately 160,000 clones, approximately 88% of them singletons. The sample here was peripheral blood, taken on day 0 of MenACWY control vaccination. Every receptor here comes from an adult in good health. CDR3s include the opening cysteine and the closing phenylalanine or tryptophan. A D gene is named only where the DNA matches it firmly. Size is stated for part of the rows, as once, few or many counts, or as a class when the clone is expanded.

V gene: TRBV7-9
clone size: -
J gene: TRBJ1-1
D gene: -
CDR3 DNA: TGTGCCAGCAACCTTGGGGGGACTGAAGCTTTCTTT
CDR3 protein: CASNLGGTEAFF

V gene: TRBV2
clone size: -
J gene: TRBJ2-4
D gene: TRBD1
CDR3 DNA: TGTGCCAGCAGTGCGGGACAGGGAGTTCAGTACTTC
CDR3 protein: CASSAGQGVQYF

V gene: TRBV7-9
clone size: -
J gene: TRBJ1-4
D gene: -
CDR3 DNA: TGTGCCAGCAGCTCCCCGACTCTGTCCAATGAAAAACTGTTTTTT
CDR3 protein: CASSSPTLSNEKLFF

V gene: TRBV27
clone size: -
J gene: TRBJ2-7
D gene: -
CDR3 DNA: TGTGCCAGCAGTTTACAGGGCAGGGCCGCGGTCGAGCAGTACTTC
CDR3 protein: CASSLQGRAAVEQYF

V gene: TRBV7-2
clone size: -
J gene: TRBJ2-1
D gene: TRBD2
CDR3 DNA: TGTGCCAGCAGGTTACTAGCGGGGGGGCCAAACAATGAGCAGTTCTTC
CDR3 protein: CASRLLAGGPNNEQFF

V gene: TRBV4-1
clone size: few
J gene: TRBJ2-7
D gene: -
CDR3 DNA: TGCGCCAGCAGCCACCGGGCCGAGTCCTACGAGCAGTACTTC
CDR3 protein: CASSHRAESYEQYF

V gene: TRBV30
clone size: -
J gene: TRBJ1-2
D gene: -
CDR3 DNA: TGTGCCGCCGAAGGGAGGAATGGCTACACCTTC
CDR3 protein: CAAEGRNGYTF

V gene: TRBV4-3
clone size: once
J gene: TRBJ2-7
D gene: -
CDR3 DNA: TGCGCCAGCAGCCAAGGATACGGTCCAAGCTCCTACGAGCAGTACTTC
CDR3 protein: CASSQGYGPSSYEQYF

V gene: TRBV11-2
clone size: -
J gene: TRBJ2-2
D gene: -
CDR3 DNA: TGTGCCAGCAGCTTAGGGCAGTCGAACACCGGGGAGCTGTTTTTT
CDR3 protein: CASSLGQSNTGELFF

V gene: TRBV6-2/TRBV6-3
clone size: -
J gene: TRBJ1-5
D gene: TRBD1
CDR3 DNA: TGTGCCAGCAGTTGGGGACAGTCTAGCAATCAGCCCCAGCATTTT
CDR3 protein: CASSWGQSSNQPQHF

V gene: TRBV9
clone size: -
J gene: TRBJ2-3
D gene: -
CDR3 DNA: TGTGCCAGCAGCTTCGGCCCGGAGTCAGATACGCAGTATTTT
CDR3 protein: CASSFGPESDTQYF

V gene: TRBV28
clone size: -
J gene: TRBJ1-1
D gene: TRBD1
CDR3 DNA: TGTGCCAGCAGTTCCCGGGACAGGGGGCGAATCTCTGAAGCTTTCTTT
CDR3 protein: CASSSRDRGRISEAFF

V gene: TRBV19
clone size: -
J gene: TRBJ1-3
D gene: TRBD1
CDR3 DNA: TGTGCCAGTAGTACCCGACAGGGGGCCTCTGGAAACACCATATATTTT
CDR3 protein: CASSTRQGASGNTIYF

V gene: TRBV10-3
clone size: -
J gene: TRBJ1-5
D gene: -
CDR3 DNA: TGTGCCATCAGTGAGTCGAGGGTGGGGGATCAGCCCCAGCATTTT
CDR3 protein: CAISESRVGDQPQHF

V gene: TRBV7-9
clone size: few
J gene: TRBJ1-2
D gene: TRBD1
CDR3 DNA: TGTGCCAGCAGCTTAGCGGGACAGGGGCTAGGTGGCTACACCTTC
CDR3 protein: CASSLAGQGLGGYTF

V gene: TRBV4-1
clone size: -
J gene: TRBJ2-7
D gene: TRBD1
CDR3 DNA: TGCGCCAGCAGCCAAGAAGACAGGGGGGGCGAGCAGTACTTC
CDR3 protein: CASSQEDRGGEQYF

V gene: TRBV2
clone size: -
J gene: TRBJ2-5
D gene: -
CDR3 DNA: TGTGCCAGCAGGGACCCCAGTCAAGAGACCCAGTACTTC
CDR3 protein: CASRDPSQETQYF

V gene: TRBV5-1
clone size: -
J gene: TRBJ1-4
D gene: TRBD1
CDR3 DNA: TGCGCCAGCAGCAACTTTTTGGGACAGAAACTGTTTTTT
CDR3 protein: CASSNFLGQKLFF

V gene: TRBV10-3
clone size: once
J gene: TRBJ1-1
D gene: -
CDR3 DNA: TGTGCCATCAGTGACCGGCCTGGTGTGAACACTGAAGCTTTCTTT
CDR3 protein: CAISDRPGVNTEAFF

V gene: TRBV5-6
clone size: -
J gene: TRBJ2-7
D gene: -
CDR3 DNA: TGTGCCAGCAGGAAGGGACCTTTAGCCTACGAGCAGTACTTC
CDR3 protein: CASRKGPLAYEQYF

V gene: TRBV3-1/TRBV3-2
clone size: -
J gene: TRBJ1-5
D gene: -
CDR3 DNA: TGTGCCAGCAGCCAAGTTGGCGGTCGTGGTGGGGGTCTCGACCGTTATAGCAATCAGCCCCAGCATTTT
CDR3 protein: CASSQVGGRGGGLDRYSNQPQHF

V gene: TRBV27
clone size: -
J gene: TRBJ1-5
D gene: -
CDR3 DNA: TGTGCCAGCAGTTTAGAACGTGGGCAGCCCCAGCATTTT
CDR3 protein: CASSLERGQPQHF

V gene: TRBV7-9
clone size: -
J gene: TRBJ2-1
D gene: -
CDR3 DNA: TGTGCCAGCAGCTTAGTAATCTCCCTGGGGAATGAGCAGTTCTTC
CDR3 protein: CASSLVISLGNEQFF

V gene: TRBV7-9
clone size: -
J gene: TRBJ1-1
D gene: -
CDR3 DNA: TGTGCCAGCGTCCTAACAACTGAAGCTTTCTTT
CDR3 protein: CASVLTTEAFF

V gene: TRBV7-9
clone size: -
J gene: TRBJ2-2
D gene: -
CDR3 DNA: TGTGCCAGCAGCCGAGGTCCCGGCCGGGACACCGGGGAGCTGTTTTTT
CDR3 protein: CASSRGPGRDTGELFF

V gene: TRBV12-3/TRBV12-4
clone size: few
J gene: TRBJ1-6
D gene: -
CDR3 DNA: TGTGCCAGCAGCCAAACAGAGAATTCACCCCTCCACTTT
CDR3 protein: CASSQTENSPLHF

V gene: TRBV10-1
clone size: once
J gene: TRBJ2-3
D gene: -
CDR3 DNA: TGCGCCAGCATACCAGATACGCAGTATTTT
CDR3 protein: CASIPDTQYF

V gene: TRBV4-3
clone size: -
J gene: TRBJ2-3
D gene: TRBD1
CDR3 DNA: TGCGCCAGCAGCCAAGTTCATAGGGGGCCTCAAGATACGCAGTATTTT
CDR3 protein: CASSQVHRGPQDTQYF

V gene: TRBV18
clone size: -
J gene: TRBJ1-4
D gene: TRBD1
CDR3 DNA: TGTGCCAGCTCTCGACAGGGGGATGAAAAACTGTTTTTT
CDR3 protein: CASSRQGDEKLFF

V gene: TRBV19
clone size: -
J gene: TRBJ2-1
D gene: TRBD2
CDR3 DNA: TGTGCCACCAAGCGGGACCGCGACAATGAGCAGTTCTTC
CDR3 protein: CATKRDRDNEQFF